Listed here are 32 T cell receptor beta chains from one sample, sequenced in a study of blood T cell repertoires in COVID-19. The protocol was immunoSEQ multiplex PCR, while the TCRdb copy is restricted to in-frame clones and leaves out a portion. The sample lists fewer than 350,000 clones, around 85% seen once, with 1.5% to 2% in the top ten. Sequencing used PBMCs or T cells enriched from blood (not recorded which). The receptors stem from a woman in her twenties or thirties who had been exposed to COVID-19.

The chain employs TRBV30 and TRBJ1-6; D is perhaps TRBD1 (6 bases). Germline V gene lookup returns CDR1 GTSNPN and CDR2 SVGIG (reference sequence). Trimming removed 3 bases at V and 10 bases at J, with 13 bases between. The CDR3 is 13 amino acids. This CDR3 reads CAWREGGASPLHF. In DNA, the CDR3 is TGTGCCTGGAGGGAGGGGGGGGCATCACCCCTCCACTTT.

This sequence joins TRBV28 and TRBJ2-7; D is possibly TRBD1 (6 bases). The CDR3 loop spans 12 amino acids. Germline CDR1 and CDR2: MDHEN and SYDVKM. The V and J ends lost 6 bases and 2 bases respectively, with 8 bases between them. CDR3 sequence reads: CASRGGTYEQYF. The DNA for the CDR3 is TGTGCCAGCAGAGGGGGAACCTACGAGCAGTACTTC.

The chain combines TRBV3-1 (or the pseudogene TRBV3-2) with TRBJ2-4, with 7 bases that match TRBD1. Germline CDR1 is LGHDT and CDR2 is YNNKEL (reference sequence). The CDR3 is 13 residues long. Trimming cost V 3 bases and J 9 bases; bases outside gene matches: 5. Written as DNA, the CDR3 is TGTGCCAGCAGCCAGGGGACAGAAGGCATTCAGTACTTC. Encoded protein: CASSQGTEGIQYF.

The genes are TRBV7-2 and TRBJ1-2; D remains unclear. V dropped 7 bases and J dropped 4 bases, with 19 bases sitting between them. The CDR3 runs to 15 residues. Germline V gene lookup returns CDR1 SGHTA and CDR2 FQGNSA. The CDR3 bases are TGTGCCAGCACCGCCCAGGAGGGCGTTGGCTATGGCTACACCTTC. Amino acid sequence: CASTAQEGVGYGYTF.

In its sample, this clone was seen a few times. The chain couples TRBV4-2 to TRBJ1-2; D is unclear. Trimming removed 0 bases from V and 2 bases from J, with 13 bases in between. CDR3 size: 16 residues. Germline V lookup: CDR1 LGHNA, CDR2 YNFKEQ. The CDR3 here is CASSQDLTRGNYGYTF. The DNA for the CDR3 is TGTGCCAGCAGCCAAGATCTCACCCGAGGGAACTATGGCTACACCTTC.

The genes are TRBV12-3 or TRBV12-4 and TRBJ1-1; 7 positions match TRBD1. CDR3 length: 12 amino acids. V lost 7 bases, J lost 7 bases, and 6 bases stayed unmatched. The CDR3 here is CASMKRTGEAFF. CDR3 DNA sequence: TGTGCCAGCATGAAGAGGACAGGTGAAGCTTTCTTT.

The chain employs TRBV5-1 and TRBJ2-1, with 9 nucleotides matching TRBD2. The CDR3 totals 16 residues. With 7 bases clipped from V and 0 bases from J, the junction kept 8 bases outside the gene matches. Germline V gene lookup returns CDR1 SGHRS and CDR2 YFSETQ. The CDR3 bases are TGCGCCAGCCCAACGGGCGGGAGGGTCTCCTACAATGAGCAGTTCTTC. The encoded protein is CASPTGGRVSYNEQFF.

The V call is TRBV5-4, the J call TRBJ2-1; a weak D match, TRBD2 (5 bases). CDR3 length: 14 residues. Looked up from germline, CDR1 is SGHNT and CDR2 is YYREEE (reference sequence). V lost 1 base and J 3 bases, leaving 8 bases between the germline ends. The CDR3: CASSLPGIYNEQFF. The CDR3 DNA sequence: TGTGCCAGCAGCTTGCCCGGGATCTACAATGAGCAGTTCTTC.

The chain links TRBV9 to TRBJ2-7; D might be TRBD1 (5 bases). The germline gives CDR1 SGDLS, CDR2 YYNGEE. This CDR3 comprises 15 residues. V was clipped by 4 bases and J by 4 bases, with 18 bases between them. This CDR3 reads CASSFSGAESYEQYF. The CDR3 region has the DNA TGTGCCAGCAGCTTCAGTGGGGCCGAGTCTTACGAGCAGTACTTC.

V is TRBV30 and J is TRBJ1-1; a possible D gene is TRBD1 (6 bases). The CDR3 length is 14 residues. Germline V gene sequence: CDR1 GTSNPN, CDR2 SVGIG (reference sequence). Trimming pared 4 bases from V and 5 bases from J, leaving 17 bases between. The CDR3 reads CAWTVGGARTEAFF. CDR3 in DNA: TGTGCCTGGACAGTGGGGGGGGCTCGAACTGAAGCTTTCTTT.

This chain connects TRBV30 to TRBJ1-3; 8 bases fit TRBD1. The junction had 4 bases not matched to a gene; V was cut back by 5 bases and J by 1 base. This CDR3 comprises 14 residues. Germline CDR1 is GTSNPN and CDR2 is SVGIG (reference sequence). CDR3 sequence: CAWGQGISGNTIYF. CDR3 sequence (DNA): TGTGCCTGGGGACAGGGAATATCTGGAAACACCATATATTTT.

CDR3 in amino acids: CATSRDKGTGSPYEQYF. CDR3 nucleotide sequence: TGTGCCACCAGCAGAGATAAGGGGACAGGGAGTCCTTACGAGCAGTACTTC. This chain joins TRBV15 and TRBJ2-7; 9 nucleotides agree with TRBD1. J lost 4 bases, V lost 0 bases, and 10 bases had no gene match. Germline V lookup: CDR1 LNHNV, CDR2 YYDKDF (reference sequence). The CDR3 is 17 amino acids. Full variable domain (outside the CDR3, taken from reference TRBV15 and TRBJ2-7): DAMVIQNPRYQVTQFGKPVTLSCSQTLNHNVMYWYQQKSSQAPKLLFHYYDKDFNNEADTPDNFQSRRPNTSFCFLDIRSPGLGDTAMYLCATSRDKGTGSPYEQYFGPGTRLTVT.

The chain uses TRBV5-1 and TRBJ2-7, with 9 bases lining up with TRBD2. Trimming took 6 bases from V and 7 from J; bases not matched to a gene: 14. The CDR3 spans 15 residues. Per the germline V gene, CDR1 is SGHRS and CDR2 is YFSETQ. CDR3 protein: CASNLYSGRLEEQYF. The CDR3 DNA reads as TGCGCCAGCAACCTTTATAGCGGGAGATTGGAAGAGCAGTACTTC.

In this sample, this clone turned up a few times. The rearrangement links TRBV4-3 to TRBJ1-2; a weak D match, TRBD1 (5 bases). The CDR3 covers 14 residues. Trimming shortened V by 0 bases and J by 2 bases, and 7 bases separated the two germline ends. Germline assignment: CDR1 LGHNA and CDR2 YSLEER. CDR3 nucleotides: TGCGCCAGCAGCCAAGACAGGGTCAACTATGGCTACACCTTC. Its translation: CASSQDRVNYGYTF.

This sequence joins TRBV6-2 or TRBV6-3 and TRBJ1-6; D gene unclear. The CDR3 has 14 residues. Germline lookup yields CDR1 MNHEY and CDR2 SVGEGT. The germline V and J ends were trimmed by 4 bases and 10 bases, with 14 bases remaining between them. The CDR3 loop reads CASSFLAGGSPLHF. For the CDR3, the DNA is TGTGCCAGCAGTTTCCTCGCGGGAGGCTCACCCCTCCACTTT.

The chain joins TRBV4-1 to TRBJ1-1; the D gene is possibly TRBD1 (6 bases). Deletions cut 4 bases from V and 1 base from J, with 13 bases between. Germline V gives CDR1 MGHRA, CDR2 YSYEKL. This CDR3 comprises 15 residues. The DNA of the CDR3 is TGCGCCAGCAGCCTGACCGGGACACCGAACACTGAAGCTTTCTTT. This translates into CASSLTGTPNTEAFF.

This chain joins TRBV19 and TRBJ1-2, with 10 positions matching TRBD1. The V gene's germline CDR1 is LNHDA and CDR2 SQIVND (reference sequence). This CDR3 has 15 amino acids. J lost 0 bases, V lost 3 bases, and 1 base had no gene match. The CDR3 sequence is CASSIGTGANYGYTF. CDR3 DNA: TGTGCCAGTAGTATCGGGACAGGGGCTAACTATGGCTACACCTTC.

The chain links TRBV5-4 to TRBJ2-5; 7 nucleotides line up with TRBD2. There are 14 residues in the CDR3. J gave up 4 bases and V 9 bases, and 12 bases lay outside the gene matches. The germline V gene has CDR1 SGHNT and CDR2 YYREEE (reference sequence). The CDR3 reads CATTLAGLGETQYF. CDR3 DNA sequence: TGTGCCACAACCTTAGCGGGTCTAGGAGAGACCCAGTACTTC.

The J gene is TRBJ1-2, the V gene TRBV16; 7 bases agree with TRBD1. This CDR3 contains 16 residues. V was pared by 1 base and J by 5 bases, with 10 bases of the junction left unmatched. Germline assignment: CDR1 KGHSY and CDR2 FQNENV. CDR3 DNA: TGTGCCAGCAGCCAATGGGCTGGACAGGCTGATTATGGCTACACCTTC. It yields the protein CASSQWAGQADYGYTF.

The chain is built from TRBV9 and TRBJ2-5; 9 bases map to TRBD2. Per germline, CDR1 SGDLS and CDR2 YYNGEE. V gave up 0 bases and J gave up 4 bases; unmatched junction bases: 4. The CDR3 is 15 residues long. In nucleotides, the CDR3 is TGTGCCAGCAGCGTAGTGGGTAGCGGGGGAGAGACCCAGTACTTC. Residues: CASSVVGSGGETQYF.

The chain links TRBV30 to TRBJ1-1; tentatively, D is TRBD1 (5 bases). Germline V gene lookup returns CDR1 GTSNPN and CDR2 SVGIG (reference sequence). Trimming took off 2 bases at V and 6 bases at J, with 16 bases between the two ends. This CDR3 region has 14 residues. This CDR3 is CAWSMGGGRPEAFF. The CDR3 DNA sequence: TGTGCCTGGAGTATGGGGGGGGGTCGGCCTGAAGCTTTCTTT.

The V gene is TRBV9, the J gene TRBJ1-1, with D possibly matching TRBD1 (5 bases). The CDR3 sequence is 13 residues long. Trimming left V 2 bases short and J 3 bases short, with 8 bases between. Per the germline V gene, CDR1 is SGDLS and CDR2 is YYNGEE. The CDR3 loop reads CASSVDRDTEAFF. In nucleotides, the CDR3 is TGTGCCAGCAGCGTTGACAGAGACACTGAAGCTTTCTTT. Full variable domain (remainder filled in from reference TRBV9 and TRBJ1-1): DSGVTQTPKHLITATGQRVTLRCSPRSGDLSVYWYQQSLDQGLQFLIQYYNGEERAKGNILERFSAQQFPDLHSELNLSSLELGDSALYFCASSVDRDTEAFFGQGTRLTVV.

This chain links TRBV9 with TRBJ2-5; D is possibly TRBD1 (5 bases). The CDR3 totals 14 residues. V lost 0 bases to trimming and J lost 1 base, with 7 bases between them. Per the germline V gene, CDR1 is SGDLS and CDR2 is YYNGEE. The chain's CDR3 is CASSVGQLQETQYF. DNA for the CDR3: TGTGCCAGCAGCGTAGGACAGCTCCAAGAGACCCAGTACTTC.

The genes are TRBV11-2 and TRBJ1-4; 9 bases align to TRBD1. Trimming at V came to 5 bases and at J to 8 bases, leaving 9 bases not matched to a gene. CDR1 is SGHAT, CDR2 FQNNGV, per germline. The CDR3 totals 15 residues. The DNA for the CDR3 is TGTGCCAGCAGCGGGCAGGGACAGGGTGCGGAAAAACTGTTTTTT. Protein: CASSGQGQGAEKLFF.

J is TRBJ2-1 and V is TRBV28, with D possibly TRBD1 on 5 matching bases. This CDR3 region has 13 residues. V dropped 2 bases and J dropped 9 bases, with 11 bases sitting between them. Germline loops: CDR1 MDHEN, CDR2 SYDVKM. The CDR3 reads CASSLTSTVEQFF. For the CDR3, the DNA is TGTGCCAGCAGTTTAACTTCGACAGTTGAGCAGTTCTTC.

This chain uses TRBV19 with TRBJ1-5, with D maybe TRBD1 (6 bases). There are 12 residues in the CDR3. V was cut by 5 bases and J by 7 bases, with 9 bases left in between. The germline V gene has CDR1 LNHDA and CDR2 SQIVND (reference sequence). This CDR3 reads CASSPQGQPQHF. The CDR3, as DNA: TGTGCCAGTAGTCCCCAGGGGCAGCCCCAGCATTTT.

This clone was seen once. V usage is TRBV28 and J usage is TRBJ1-2; D may be TRBD1 (5 bases). Trimming removed 7 bases from V and 4 bases from J, with 10 bases in between. Germline-derived CDR1 and CDR2 are MDHEN and SYDVKM. The CDR3 totals 12 residues. DNA of the CDR3: TGTGCCAGCACTCAGACAGCCTATGGCTACACCTTC. Its protein product is CASTQTAYGYTF.

The chain joins TRBV19 to TRBJ2-1; 11 nucleotides line up with TRBD1. Germline CDR1 reads LNHDA; CDR2 reads SQIVND (reference sequence). Losses at the gene ends were 5 bases for V and 9 bases for J; bases not matched to a gene: 6. The CDR3 sequence is 14 residues long. The CDR3 sequence is CASSPGQGAVEQFF. In DNA, the CDR3 is TGTGCCAGTAGTCCCGGACAGGGGGCGGTTGAGCAGTTCTTC.

The chain combines TRBV7-3 with TRBJ2-5; maybe TRBD1 (5 bases). V lost 5 bases and J lost 4, with 17 bases in between. Germline CDR1 reads SGHTA; CDR2 reads FQGTGA. This CDR3 has 15 amino acids. The DNA for the CDR3 is TGTGCCAGCAGCCCTCAGGCAGGGCAGGCAGAGACCCAGTACTTC. Its translation: CASSPQAGQAETQYF.

V usage is TRBV10-2 and J usage is TRBJ1-3; D gene ambiguous. This CDR3 spans 11 amino acids. Trimming took off 7 bases at V and 2 bases at J, with 3 bases between the two ends. Germline-derived CDR1 and CDR2 are WSHSY and SAAADI. In DNA, the CDR3 is TGCGCCAGCACGGCTGGAAACACCATATATTTT. Its protein is CASTAGNTIYF.

The rearrangement links TRBV19 to TRBJ1-2; TRBD1 aligns across 9 bases. The V and J ends lost 5 bases and 8 bases, in that order; junction bases with no gene match: 6. Germline CDR1 and CDR2: LNHDA and SQIVND (reference sequence). The CDR3 contains 13 residues. The CDR3 DNA sequence: TGTGCCAGTAGTCTACAGGGGGCGCGAGGCTACACCTTC. Amino acid sequence: CASSLQGARGYTF.

This chain's CDR3 is CASSQEEGQGLIYGYTF. CDR3 DNA sequence: TGCGCCAGCAGCCAAGAGGAGGGACAGGGGCTAATTTATGGCTACACCTTC. The chain is built from TRBV4-1 and TRBJ1-2, with 10 nucleotides matching TRBD1. Germline V gene sequence: CDR1 MGHRA, CDR2 YSYEKL. V was clipped by 0 bases and J by 5 bases; unmatched bases: 9. This CDR3 has 17 residues.